The source of this T cell receptor beta chain is a study of post-analysis software for immune sequencing data. There are a few counts of this clonotype. cDNA libraries of TCR beta carried unique molecular identifiers. Via MiXCR, TCRdb re-called the PCR reads, giving one row per CDR3 protein. The sample gives 150,000 to 200,000 distinct CDR3 sequences, 35% to 40% of which show up once; over 25% is in the top ten. With 6 bases removed from V and 3 bases from J, the gap between germline ends came to 11 bases. Germline values: CDR1 SEHNR, CDR2 FQNEAQ (reference sequence). This CDR3 contains 13 residues. The TCR sequence derives from a girl aged 5 to 17 with multiple sclerosis. J is TRBJ2-5 and V is TRBV7-9, with a tentative D call TRBD2 (5 bases). Source: blood, taken after autologous hematopoietic stem cell transplantation. The CDR3 DNA sequence: TGTGCCAGCAGACACTCGGGGAAAGAGACCCAGTACTTC. This sequence encodes CASRHSGKETQYF. Using reference TRBV7-9 and TRBJ2-5 for the parts outside the CDR3, the full variable domain is DTGVSQNPRHKITKRGQNVTFRCDPISEHNRLYWYRQTLGQGPEFLTYFQNEAQLEKSRLLSDRFSAERPKGSFSTLEIQRTEQGDSAMYLCASRHSGKETQYFGPGTRLLVL.